Below, 23 T cell receptor beta chains from the same sample are listed, as sequenced in a study of shared clonotypes between healthy human individuals. The repertoire was sequenced with immunoSEQ multiplex PCR; TCRdb's copy has only in-frame clones and lacks some. The table lists millions of clones, approximately 94% of them singletons. Sequenced sample: naive CD4+ T cells sorted from blood. Regarding subset: CD45RA+ positively selected. These receptors all stem from a man in his late teens or twenties in good health.

The J gene is TRBJ2-7, the V gene TRBV5-4; no clear D gene. Germline-derived CDR1 and CDR2 are SGHNT and YYREEE (reference sequence). V was shortened by 4 bases and J by 3 bases, with 17 bases between the two germline ends. The CDR3 sequence is 15 residues long. In DNA form, the CDR3 reads TGTGCCAGCAGCGTGGTAGCTAGTAGTCGCTACGAGCAGTACTTC. Protein sequence: CASSVVASSRYEQYF.

This chain joins TRBV6-1 and TRBJ2-2, with D possibly being TRBD1 (6 bases). The CDR3 contains 15 residues. V was trimmed by 3 bases and J by 6 bases, leaving 14 bases between them. Germline assignment: CDR1 MNHNS and CDR2 SASEGT. The CDR3: CASSDGQGKAGELFF. The CDR3 nucleotides are TGTGCCAGCAGTGATGGTCAGGGGAAAGCCGGGGAGCTGTTTTTT.

V usage is TRBV27 and J usage is TRBJ1-2; possible D gene TRBD1, 5 bases. The CDR3 is 12 amino acids. Trimming stripped 4 bases from V and 8 bases from J, with 11 bases between. Germline CDR1 is MNHEY and CDR2 is SMNVEV (reference sequence). This CDR3 reads CASSSRGGGYTF. The CDR3, as DNA: TGTGCCAGCAGTTCCCGGGGCGGCGGCTACACCTTC.

The chain is built from TRBV30 and TRBJ1-6; the match to TRBD1 covers 11 bases. The CDR3 contains 14 residues. In germline, CDR1 is GTSNPN, CDR2 SVGIG (reference sequence). J lost 7 bases, V lost 5 bases, and 4 bases had no gene match. CDR3 loop: CAWGQGARNSPLHF. CDR3 nucleotide sequence: TGTGCCTGGGGACAGGGGGCCCGAAATTCACCCCTCCACTTT.

V usage is TRBV7-9 and J usage is TRBJ1-5; 9 bases align to TRBD1. The junction had 5 bases not matched to a gene; V was cut back by 5 bases and J by 9 bases. CDR1 and CDR2 from the germline V gene are SEHNR and FQNEAQ (reference sequence). CDR3 length: 13 amino acids. Here the CDR3 reads CASSPGQGWPQHF. In DNA, the CDR3 is TGTGCCAGCAGCCCCGGACAGGGGTGGCCCCAGCATTTT.

Notes on this clone: Other DNA sequences in this specimen translate into the identical CDR3. The chain links TRBV5-1 to TRBJ2-2, with D unclear. Deletions cut 2 bases from V and 6 bases from J, with 2 bases between. This CDR3 has 11 amino acids. The V gene's germline CDR1 is SGHRS and CDR2 YFSETQ. For the CDR3, the DNA is TGCGCCAGCAGCTTATCCGGGGAGCTGTTTTTT. Translated, it gives CASSLSGELFF.

This chain connects TRBV5-1 to TRBJ2-7; D ambiguous. The CDR3 is 13 residues long. The V end lost 1 base, the J end lost 2 bases, and 7 bases lay between the germline ends. Germline values: CDR1 SGHRS, CDR2 YFSETQ. The CDR3 loop reads CASSLWATYEQYF. DNA for the CDR3: TGCGCCAGCAGCTTGTGGGCTACCTACGAGCAGTACTTC. Variable domain in full (rest from reference TRBV5-1 and TRBJ2-7): KAGVTQTPRYLIKTRGQQVTLSCSPISGHRSVSWYQQTPGQGLQFLFEYFSETQRNKGNFPGRFSGRQFSNSRSEMNVSTLELGDSALYLCASSLWATYEQYFGPGTRLTVT.

This chain connects TRBV5-4 to TRBJ1-2; possibly TRBD1 for D (5 bases). Germline V gene data show CDR1 as SGHNT and CDR2 as YYREEE (reference sequence). Trimming shortened V by 3 bases and J by 8 bases, and 17 bases separated the two germline ends. The CDR3 spans 14 residues. The CDR3 region is CASSSRDRGVGYTF. The DNA for the CDR3 is TGTGCCAGCAGCTCCCGGGACCGGGGAGTCGGCTACACCTTC.

The chain couples TRBV27 to TRBJ1-3; the D gene is possibly TRBD1 (6 bases). Trimming took off 5 bases at V and 0 bases at J, with 14 bases between the two ends. Germline V gene lookup returns CDR1 MNHEY and CDR2 SMNVEV (reference sequence). This CDR3 is 16 amino acids long. The CDR3 loop reads CASSPLGGPSGNTIYF. The CDR3 region has the DNA TGTGCCAGCAGTCCGCTGGGGGGCCCCTCTGGAAACACCATATATTTT.

This clone has just a few counts. The DNA is omitted, as the CDR3 cannot be located on it reliably, and the CDR3 follows TCRdb's listing. The gene calls are TRBV5-1 and TRBJ1-1; the table names TRBD1, a call not compared with the DNA. The CDR3 spans 12 residues, counting both ends. Germline loops: CDR1 SGHRS, CDR2 YFSETQ. The CDR3 sequence: CASSLDVGTGIF.

This rearrangement joins TRBV7-2 to TRBJ2-5; 7 nucleotides match TRBD1. V shed 4 bases, J shed 2 bases, and the junction held 7 bases outside the gene matches. There are 15 residues in the CDR3. Germline CDR1 SGHTA, CDR2 FQGNSA. CDR3 DNA sequence: TGTGCCAGCAGCTCCCAAAGGGGGCGACAAGAGACCCAGTACTTC. Its translation is CASSSQRGRQETQYF.

The J gene is TRBJ2-7, the V gene TRBV19, with TRBD2 identical over 8 bases. The germline V gene encodes CDR1 LNHDA and CDR2 SQIVND (reference sequence). CDR3 length equals 11 residues. With V trimmed by 10 bases and J by 6 bases, 5 bases remained unmatched. The CDR3 nucleotides read TGTGCCACCCGGGGGGGGGTCGAGCAGTACTTC. Translation: CATRGGVEQYF.

CDR3 nucleotide sequence: TGTGCCACTCGATCTAGCGGAGCCAAAAACATTCAGTACTTC. The encoded protein is CATRSSGAKNIQYF. The chain carries TRBV6-5 and TRBJ2-4; 7 nucleotides line up with TRBD2. Germline values: CDR1 MNHEY, CDR2 SVGAGI. The CDR3 is 14 amino acids. Trimming took 10 bases from V and 0 from J; bases not matched to a gene: 6.

The V gene is TRBV20-1, the J gene TRBJ1-1; a possible D gene is TRBD1 (5 bases). Germline lookup yields CDR1 DFQATT and CDR2 SNEGSKA (reference sequence). The CDR3 length is 11 residues. The DNA of the CDR3 is TGCCCGCGGGGGGTTCGCACTGAAGCTTTCTTT. Amino acids: CPRGVRTEAFF.

This chain uses TRBV5-1 with TRBJ2-7; D might be TRBD1 (6 bases). Per germline, CDR1 SGHRS and CDR2 YFSETQ. The CDR3 is 13 amino acids. V was trimmed by 4 bases and J by 11 bases, leaving 19 bases between them. The CDR3 region has the DNA TGCGCCAGCAGCACCGAGACAGGCCGAGAGGAGTACTTC. This encodes CASSTETGREEYF.

In regard to this clone: Distinct nucleotide sequences in the sample also encode this CDR3. The gene calls are TRBV6-1 and TRBJ1-1; no firm D call. The CDR3 covers 14 residues. Germline V CDR1 and CDR2: MNHNS, SASEGT. Trimming removed 5 bases from V and 2 bases from J, with 12 bases in between. The CDR3 loop is CASSLGRLNTEAFF. The CDR3 nucleotides read TGTGCCAGCAGTCTCGGGCGGCTAAACACTGAAGCTTTCTTT.

The table lists this clone with a count of one. This rearrangement joins TRBV28 to TRBJ2-5; 7 nucleotides line up with TRBD2. CDR1 and CDR2 from the germline V gene are MDHEN and SYDVKM. CDR3 length equals 14 residues. V lost 6 bases to trimming and J lost 3 bases; unmatched junction nucleotides: 7. The CDR3 loop is CASRTSGGEETQYF. CDR3 bases: TGTGCCAGCAGAACCTCGGGAGGTGAAGAGACCCAGTACTTC.

The chain links TRBV18 to TRBJ2-4; D call uncertain. V was trimmed by 3 bases and J by 0 bases, leaving 15 bases between them. There are 17 residues in the CDR3. CDR1 and CDR2 (germline): KGHSH, LQKENI. Here the CDR3 reads CASSPLPADLAKNIQYF. The DNA of the CDR3 is TGTGCCAGCTCACCTCTTCCTGCCGATCTAGCCAAAAACATTCAGTACTTC.

The CDR3 nucleotides are TGTGCCAGCAGCACACTAGCGGGAGCGGTCTACGAGCAGTACTTC. It yields the protein CASSTLAGAVYEQYF. V is TRBV5-6 and J is TRBJ2-7, with 11 nucleotides matching TRBD2. Germline trimming cut 4 bases from V and 3 bases from J; bases unmatched to any gene: 6. In germline, CDR1 is SGHDT, CDR2 YYEEEE. The CDR3 has 15 amino acids.

Concerning this clone itself: Other nucleotide sequences in the sample specify the same CDR3. The chain has TRBV5-6 and TRBJ1-6; D gene unclear. Trimming shortened V by 0 bases and J by 0 bases, and 4 bases separated the two germline ends. This CDR3 contains 15 residues. Germline V lookup: CDR1 SGHDT, CDR2 YYEEEE. CDR3 region: CASSLGSSYNSPLHF. The CDR3 DNA reads as TGTGCCAGCAGCTTGGGGAGCTCCTATAATTCACCCCTCCACTTT.

About this clone itself: The sample holds other DNA sequences that translate to the same CDR3. This chain joins TRBV6-5 and TRBJ1-1; no reliable D call. The CDR3 contains 14 residues. V was cut by 2 bases and J by 1 base, with 8 bases left in between. The germline V gene encodes CDR1 MNHEY and CDR2 SVGAGI. CDR3 loop: CASSYLGPNTEAFF. The CDR3 DNA sequence: TGTGCCAGCAGTTACCTAGGGCCGAACACTGAAGCTTTCTTT.

The chain uses TRBV30 and TRBJ2-2; D gene ambiguous. CDR3 size: 15 residues. Trimming stripped 3 bases from V and 0 bases from J, with 11 bases between. Germline V gene lookup returns CDR1 GTSNPN and CDR2 SVGIG (reference sequence). As DNA, the CDR3 is TGTGCCTGGAGCGCTGGGCTTCCGAACACCGGGGAGCTGTTTTTT. Residues: CAWSAGLPNTGELFF.

This clone was seen a single time. The chain combines TRBV11-2 with TRBJ2-1; 7 positions agree with TRBD2. The ends lost 1 base at V and 12 bases at J; junction bases unmatched: 18. The germline V gene encodes CDR1 SGHAT and CDR2 FQNNGV. The CDR3 extends over 17 amino acids. Here the CDR3 reads CASSLAGLTQAGERQFF. In nucleotides, the CDR3 is TGTGCCAGCAGCTTAGCCGGACTAACCCAGGCGGGAGAAAGGCAGTTCTTC. Supplemented by reference TRBV11-2 and TRBJ2-1, the full variable domain reads EAGVAQSPRYKIIEKRQSVAFWCNPISGHATLYWYQQILGQGPKLLIQFQNNGVVDDSQLPKDRFSAERLKGVDSTLKIQPAKLEDSAVYLCASSLAGLTQAGERQFFGPGTRLTVL.